This T cell receptor beta chain was sequenced in a study of blood T cell repertoires in COVID-19. Study-level information: COVID-19 samples collected from the United States, Italy and Spain covered acute and convalescent phases. PBMCs, B-cell-depleted T cells, or T cells were the source of the cDNA or gDNA that made up the material.

Authors' methods: The authors estimated nucleated cell counts from reference gene primer amplification. Sequencing was performed with immunoSEQ multiplex PCR; in TCRdb, only in-frame clones are kept and a portion is missing. That table supplies the V and J calls and clone size; D and trimming were determined from the DNA. The profile shows some 50,000 clones, around 82% of them singletons. Trimming shortened V by 5 bases and J by 15 bases, and 13 bases separated the two germline ends. The CDR3 totals 11 residues. CDR1 is SNHLY and CDR2 is FYNNEI in the germline V gene. The V and J genes are TRBV2 and TRBJ1-4, with D possibly being TRBD1 (5 bases). This TCR derives from a man aged 35-49 years with acute or convalescent COVID-19. Sequencing input: peripheral blood. The CDR3 loop is CASSPRDSVFF. In DNA form, the CDR3 reads TGTGCCAGCAGTCCCCGGGACTCGGTGTTTTTT.